This TCR beta chain was sequenced for a study of T-cell memory formation after mild COVID-19. Points from the study as a whole: Those CD4+ clones that contracted were mainly in CM and EM (CD8+ ones in EMRA).

This clonotype appeared a few times. Its antigen is not known. J lost 1 base, V lost 4 bases, and 4 bases had no gene match. This CDR3 comprises 16 residues. Germline V gene lookup returns CDR1 MGHRA and CDR2 YSYEKL. TCRdb re-called the 5' RACE reads through MiXCR, storing one row per CDR3 protein. The sample contains 200,000 to 300,000 distinct CDR3 sequences, 15% to 20% of which appear only once. The sequencing sample was made of PBMCs or a T cell subset sorted from them (not recorded which). The clonotype originates from a man younger than 35 who had mild COVID-19 (a few samples of this study predate the infection). Cell type and time point are not known. This chain joins TRBV4-1 and TRBJ2-4; 10 bases are shared with TRBD1. The chain's CDR3 is CASSPRQGAAKNIQYF. In DNA, the CDR3 is TGCGCCAGCAGCCCCCGACAGGGGGCGGCCAAAAACATTCAGTACTTC.